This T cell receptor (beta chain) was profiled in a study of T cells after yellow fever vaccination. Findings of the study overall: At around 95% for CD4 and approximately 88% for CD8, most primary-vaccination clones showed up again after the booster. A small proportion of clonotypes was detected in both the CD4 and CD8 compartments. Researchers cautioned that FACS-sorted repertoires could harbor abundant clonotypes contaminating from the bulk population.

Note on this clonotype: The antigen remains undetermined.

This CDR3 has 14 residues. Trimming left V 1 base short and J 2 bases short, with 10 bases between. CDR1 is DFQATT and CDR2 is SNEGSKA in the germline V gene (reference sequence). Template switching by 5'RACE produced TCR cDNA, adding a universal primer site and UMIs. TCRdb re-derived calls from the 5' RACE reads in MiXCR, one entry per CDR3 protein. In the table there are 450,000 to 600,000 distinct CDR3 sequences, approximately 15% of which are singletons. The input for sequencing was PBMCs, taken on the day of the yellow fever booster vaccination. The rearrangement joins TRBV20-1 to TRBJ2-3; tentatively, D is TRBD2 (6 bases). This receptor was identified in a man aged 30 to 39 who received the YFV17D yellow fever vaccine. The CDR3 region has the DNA TGCAGTGCTAGAGGGGCGGGACTCACAGATACGCAGTATTTT. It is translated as CSARGAGLTDTQYF.